The present entry profiles one T cell receptor (beta chain) with its context. These data come from a study of cytomegalovirus exposure and HLA in healthy donors. Germline CDR1 SGHRS, CDR2 YFSETQ. Trimming removed 4 bases at V and 10 bases at J, with 24 bases between. The CDR3 extends over 16 amino acids. The study ran its PCR with 60 Vbeta and 13 Jbeta primers. Some clones are missing from TCRdb's copy, which holds only in-frame ones; the method was immunoSEQ multiplex PCR. The sample includes some 150,000 clones, about 64% seen only once; the top ten take 7% to 8.5%. The chain joins TRBV5-1 to TRBJ1-5, with no clear D. The TCR comes from a woman aged 60-70 years in good health and CMV-seropositive. Sequenced input: PBMCs. The CDR3 bases are TGCGCCAGCAGCCCCAGGACTCAGGCCCTCTTTTTACCCCAGCATTTT. Its translation: CASSPRTQALFLPQHF.